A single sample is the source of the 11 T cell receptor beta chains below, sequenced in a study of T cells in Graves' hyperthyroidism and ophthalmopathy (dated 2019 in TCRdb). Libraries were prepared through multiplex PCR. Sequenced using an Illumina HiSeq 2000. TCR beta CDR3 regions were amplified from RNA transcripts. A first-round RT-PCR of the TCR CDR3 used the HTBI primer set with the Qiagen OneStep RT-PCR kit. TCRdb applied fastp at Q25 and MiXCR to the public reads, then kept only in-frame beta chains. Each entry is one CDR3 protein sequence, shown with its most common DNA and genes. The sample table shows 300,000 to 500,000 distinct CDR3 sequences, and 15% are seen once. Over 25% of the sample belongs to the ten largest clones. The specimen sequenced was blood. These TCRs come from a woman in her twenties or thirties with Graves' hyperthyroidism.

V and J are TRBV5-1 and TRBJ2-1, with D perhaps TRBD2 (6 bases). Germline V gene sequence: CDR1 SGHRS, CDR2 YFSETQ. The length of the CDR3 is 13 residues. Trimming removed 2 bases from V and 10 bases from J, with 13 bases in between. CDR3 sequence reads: CASSFSGFVEQFF. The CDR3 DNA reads TGCGCCAGCAGCTTTAGCGGTTTTGTCGAGCAGTTCTTC.

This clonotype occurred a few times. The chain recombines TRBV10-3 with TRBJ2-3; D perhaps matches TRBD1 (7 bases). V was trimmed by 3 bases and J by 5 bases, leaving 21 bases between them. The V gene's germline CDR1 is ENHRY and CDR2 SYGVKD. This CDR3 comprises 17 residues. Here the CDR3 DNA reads TGTGCCATCAGTGAACAGGAGGGGGCGCGGGGACGAGATACGCAGTATTTT. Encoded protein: CAISEQEGARGRDTQYF.

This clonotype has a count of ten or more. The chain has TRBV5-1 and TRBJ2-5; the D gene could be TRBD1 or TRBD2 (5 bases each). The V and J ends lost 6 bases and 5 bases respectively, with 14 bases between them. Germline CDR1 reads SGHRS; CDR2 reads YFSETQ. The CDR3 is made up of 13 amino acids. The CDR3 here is CASTLERGETQYF. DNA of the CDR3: TGCGCCAGCACCCTTGAGAGGGGTGAGACCCAGTACTTC.

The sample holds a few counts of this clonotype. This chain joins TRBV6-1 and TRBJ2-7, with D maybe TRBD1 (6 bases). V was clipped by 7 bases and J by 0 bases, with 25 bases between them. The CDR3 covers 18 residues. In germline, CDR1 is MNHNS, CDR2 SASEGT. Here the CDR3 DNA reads TGTGCCAGCACCTCACCTCGACCTGGGGGCGTCAGCTCCTACGAGCAGTACTTC. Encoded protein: CASTSPRPGGVSSYEQYF.

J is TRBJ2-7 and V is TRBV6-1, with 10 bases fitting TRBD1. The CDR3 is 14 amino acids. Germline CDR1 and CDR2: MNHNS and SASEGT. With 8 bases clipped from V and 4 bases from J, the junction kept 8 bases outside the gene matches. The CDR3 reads CASFPRDRGYEQYF. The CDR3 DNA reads TGTGCCAGCTTCCCTCGGGACAGGGGATACGAGCAGTACTTC.

The CDR3 sequence is CASSFSGPETQYF. CDR3 sequence (DNA): TGTGCCAGCAGCTTTTCAGGGCCGGAGACCCAGTACTTC. V gene TRBV7-2 combines with J gene TRBJ2-5, with D maybe TRBD1 (5 bases). Deletions cut 3 bases from V and 5 bases from J, with 10 bases between. Germline CDR1 SGHTA, CDR2 FQGNSA. This CDR3 has 13 amino acids.

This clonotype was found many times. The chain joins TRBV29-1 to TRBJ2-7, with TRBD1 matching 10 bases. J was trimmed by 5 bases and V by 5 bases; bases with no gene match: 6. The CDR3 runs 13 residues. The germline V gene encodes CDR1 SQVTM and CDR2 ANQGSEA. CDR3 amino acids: CSVRAGQGNEQYF. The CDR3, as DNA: TGCAGCGTTCGTGCGGGACAGGGGAACGAGCAGTACTTC.

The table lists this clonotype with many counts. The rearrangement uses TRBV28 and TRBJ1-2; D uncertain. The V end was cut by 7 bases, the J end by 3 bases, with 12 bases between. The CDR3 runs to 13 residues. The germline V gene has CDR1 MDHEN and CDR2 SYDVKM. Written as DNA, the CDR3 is TGTGCCAGCACCGGCATATCTGACTATGGCTACACCTTC. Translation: CASTGISDYGYTF.

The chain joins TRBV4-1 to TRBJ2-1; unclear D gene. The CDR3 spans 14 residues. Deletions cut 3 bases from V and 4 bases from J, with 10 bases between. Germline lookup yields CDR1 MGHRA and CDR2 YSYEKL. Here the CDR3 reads CASSHPSRYNEQFF. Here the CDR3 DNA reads TGCGCCAGCAGCCACCCCTCACGGTACAATGAGCAGTTCTTC.

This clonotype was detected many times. CDR3 protein: CASSSSGARGETQYF. DNA for the CDR3: TGTGCCAGCAGCTCGTCGGGGGCTCGAGGGGAGACCCAGTACTTC. The chain carries TRBV3-1 and TRBJ2-5; D possibly uses TRBD1 or TRBD2 (6 bases each). CDR1 and CDR2 from the germline V gene are LGHDT and YNNKEL (reference sequence). V lost 5 bases and J 5 bases, leaving 18 bases between the germline ends. The CDR3 has 15 residues.

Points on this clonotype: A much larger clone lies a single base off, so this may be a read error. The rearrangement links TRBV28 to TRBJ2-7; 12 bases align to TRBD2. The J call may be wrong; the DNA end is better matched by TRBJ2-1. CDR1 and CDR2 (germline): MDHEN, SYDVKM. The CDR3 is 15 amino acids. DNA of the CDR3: TGTGCCAGCAGTCCAGGACTAGCGGGAAAATACGAGCAGTTCTTC. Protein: CASSPGLAGKYEQFF.